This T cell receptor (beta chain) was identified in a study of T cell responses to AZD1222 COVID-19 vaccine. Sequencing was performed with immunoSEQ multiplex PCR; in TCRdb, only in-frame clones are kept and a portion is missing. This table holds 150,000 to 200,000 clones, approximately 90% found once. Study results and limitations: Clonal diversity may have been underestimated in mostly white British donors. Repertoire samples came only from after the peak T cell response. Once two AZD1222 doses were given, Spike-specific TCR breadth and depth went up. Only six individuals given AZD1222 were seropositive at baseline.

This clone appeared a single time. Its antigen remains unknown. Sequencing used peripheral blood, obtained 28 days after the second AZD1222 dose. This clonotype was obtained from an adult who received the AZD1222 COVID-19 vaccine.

The CDR3 DNA reads TGCGCCAGCAGCGAGGACATAAGTATCGGCTATGGCTACACCTTC. It specifies CASSEDISIGYGYTF. The chain has TRBV5-1 and TRBJ1-2, with TRBD1 as a possible D gene (5 bases). This CDR3 is 15 amino acids long. The germline V and J ends were trimmed by 4 bases and 4 bases, with 17 bases remaining between them. CDR1 is SGHRS, CDR2 YFSETQ, per germline.